This passage covers 27 T cell receptor beta chains from one sample sequenced in a study of T-cell memory formation after mild COVID-19. One entry per CDR3 protein, called by TCRdb with MiXCR from the 5' RACE reads. The sample holds about 560,000 distinct CDR3 sequences; 17% are singletons and the top ten take less than 10%. Sequenced: PBMCs or a T cell subset sorted from them (not recorded which). Receptor source: an adult woman who had mild COVID-19 (a few samples of this study predate the infection). Cell type and time point are not known.

The rearrangement joins TRBV12-3 or TRBV12-4 to TRBJ2-3; possible D gene TRBD2, 6 bases. The ends were cut back, 10 bases at V and 0 bases at J, with 14 bases in the middle. The CDR3 covers 14 residues. The CDR3 region has the DNA TGTGCCACCCGCATCGGGGGTAGCACAGATACGCAGTATTTT. It codes for CATRIGGSTDTQYF.

The chain couples TRBV9 to TRBJ2-5; 9 nucleotides align to TRBD2. The germline gives CDR1 SGDLS, CDR2 YYNGEE. The CDR3 is 16 amino acids. The V and J ends lost 3 bases and 5 bases, in that order; junction bases with no gene match: 11. CDR3 loop: CASSDPGLAPRETQYF. The CDR3 DNA reads as TGTGCCAGCAGCGATCCGGGACTAGCTCCCCGGGAGACCCAGTACTTC.

This clonotype has only a few counts. The rearrangement joins TRBV6-6 to TRBJ2-1; 10 bases map to TRBD2. After removal of 5 bases from V and 7 bases from J, the junction contained 20 bases not matched to a gene. The CDR3 loop spans 19 amino acids. The germline gives CDR1 MNHNY, CDR2 SVGAGI (reference sequence). The CDR3 loop is CASSDKRGGLSTQRNEQFF. The CDR3 DNA reads as TGTGCCAGCAGTGACAAGCGGGGGGGCCTAAGCACGCAGAGGAATGAGCAGTTCTTC.

This clonotype was detected once. V usage is TRBV12-5 and J usage is TRBJ2-1; 9 bases match TRBD1. J lost 7 bases, V lost 6 bases, and 4 bases had no gene match. From germline, CDR1 is LGHNT and CDR2 FRNRAP. The CDR3 spans 13 residues. In DNA form, the CDR3 reads TGTGCTAGTGGGGGACAGGGTTTGAATGAGCAGTTCTTC. Its protein is CASGGQGLNEQFF.

This chain uses TRBV6-6 with TRBJ2-3; tentative D call: TRBD2 (5 bases). This CDR3 has 12 residues. Per germline, CDR1 MNHNY and CDR2 SVGAGI (reference sequence). V shed 8 bases and J shed 2 bases, with 8 bases lying between them. The CDR3 sequence is CASGRATDTQYF. Written as DNA, the CDR3 is TGTGCCAGCGGGCGGGCCACAGATACGCAGTATTTT.

This clonotype was picked up a small number of times. The rearrangement uses TRBV5-1 and TRBJ2-4, with TRBD2 identical over 13 bases. This CDR3 contains 17 residues. V was clipped by 5 bases and J by 0 bases; unmatched bases: 5. Germline V gene sequence: CDR1 SGHRS, CDR2 YFSETQ. CDR3 amino acids: CASRTSGGPLAKNIQYF. CDR3 nucleotide sequence: TGCGCCAGCAGGACTAGCGGGGGGCCGCTAGCCAAAAACATTCAGTACTTC.

Many counts were recorded for this clonotype. This chain connects TRBV30 to TRBJ2-1; D unclear. Trimming cost V 1 base and J 2 bases, with 15 bases left between them. The CDR3 is 16 residues long. Germline values: CDR1 GTSNPN, CDR2 SVGIG (reference sequence). The CDR3 DNA reads TGTGCCTGGAGTGGCCCCACGTTATTGGCCTACAATGAGCAGTTCTTC. Protein: CAWSGPTLLAYNEQFF. Full variable domain (rest looked up from reference TRBV30 and TRBJ2-1): SQTIHQWPATLVQPVGSPLSLECTVEGTSNPNLYWYRQAAGRGLQLLFYSVGIGQISSEVPQNLSASRPQDRQFILSSKKLLLSDSGFYLCAWSGPTLLAYNEQFFGPGTRLTVL.

The rearrangement links TRBV24-1 to TRBJ2-2; the D is unclear. With 3 bases removed from V and 4 bases from J, the gap between germline ends came to 11 bases. CDR3 length equals 15 residues. Looked up from germline, CDR1 is KGHDR and CDR2 is SFDVKD. CDR3 amino acids: CATSDKDKITGELFF. CDR3 nucleotides: TGTGCCACCAGTGATAAGGATAAGATCACCGGGGAGCTGTTTTTT.

This clonotype was seen only a few times. CDR3 region: CASSLDRTRGGSYEQYF. Written as DNA, the CDR3 is TGTGCCAGCAGTTTGGACCGAACTCGGGGCGGATCCTACGAGCAGTACTTC. This rearrangement joins TRBV12-3 or TRBV12-4 to TRBJ2-7; possibly TRBD1 or TRBD2 for D (5 bases each). There are 17 residues in the CDR3. V dropped 3 bases and J dropped 1 base, with 19 bases sitting between them.

This clonotype was seen only a few times. The CDR3 spells CASSQEAQGLTEAFF. Written as DNA, the CDR3 is TGCGCCAGCAGCCAAGAGGCGCAGGGGCTCACTGAAGCTTTCTTT. The chain employs TRBV4-1 and TRBJ1-1; the D gene is possibly TRBD1 (6 bases). Germline CDR1 reads MGHRA; CDR2 reads YSYEKL. CDR3 length: 15 residues. V lost 0 bases, J lost 4 bases, and 12 bases lay in between.

The rearrangement uses TRBV7-6 and TRBJ1-1; tentatively, D is TRBD1 (5 bases). This CDR3 spans 13 amino acids. Trimming took 7 bases from V and 4 from J, leaving 13 bases between them. The germline CDR1 and CDR2 sequences are SGHVS and FNYEAQ. The CDR3 sequence is CASIQGGSTEAFF. For the CDR3, the DNA is TGTGCCAGCATCCAGGGTGGTTCCACTGAAGCTTTCTTT.

The chain combines TRBV11-3 with TRBJ2-7; D gene uncertain. Germline V CDR1 and CDR2: SGHNT, YENEEA. The length of the CDR3 is 14 residues. Trimming removed 5 bases at V and 3 bases at J, with 14 bases between. CDR3 nucleotides: TGTGCCAGCAGCCCCCTGTTGGGTCGCTACGAGCAGTACTTC. Translation gives CASSPLLGRYEQYF.

This clonotype was observed a handful of times. The rearrangement links TRBV18 to TRBJ2-2, with 8 bases fitting TRBD1. J gave up 4 bases and V 4 bases, and 8 bases lay outside the gene matches. The V gene's germline CDR1 is KGHSH and CDR2 LQKENI. The CDR3 is 16 amino acids. CDR3 amino acids: CASSRAGTGGTGELFF. CDR3 nucleotides: TGTGCCAGCTCACGTGCCGGGACAGGCGGCACCGGGGAGCTGTTTTTT.

In its sample, this clonotype was seen many times. The rearrangement uses TRBV29-1 and TRBJ2-1, with D perhaps matching TRBD1 or TRBD2 (5 bases each). V was pared by 0 bases and J by 5 bases, with 11 bases between. The CDR3 sequence is 14 residues long. Germline lookup yields CDR1 SQVTM and CDR2 ANQGSEA. The CDR3 DNA is TGCAGCGTTGAAGATCGGGGCAGGAACAATGAGCAGTTCTTC. Translation: CSVEDRGRNNEQFF.

This clonotype was recorded only once. This rearrangement joins TRBV7-8 to TRBJ2-1; 8 bases map to TRBD2. Unmatched junction bases numbered 9, after V lost 7 bases and J lost 7 bases. The CDR3 runs to 14 residues. The V gene's germline CDR1 is SGHVS and CDR2 FQNEAQ. The CDR3 sequence is CASTRGGPGNEQFF. As DNA, the CDR3 is TGTGCCAGCACCCGCGGGGGGCCTGGGAATGAGCAGTTCTTC.

CDR3 protein: CASSLAISVSNEQFF. Written as DNA, the CDR3 is TGTGCCAGCAGCTTAGCGATATCAGTAAGCAATGAGCAGTTCTTC. The chain carries TRBV7-9 and TRBJ2-1; unclear D gene. Between the trimmed V and J ends, which lost 0 bases and 6 bases, there was a span of 12 bases. Germline-derived CDR1 and CDR2 are SEHNR and FQNEAQ (reference sequence). The length of the CDR3 is 15 residues.

This chain joins TRBV6-1 and TRBJ2-1; 9 bases agree with TRBD2. The V gene end was trimmed by 0 bases and the J gene end by 4 bases; junction bases not matched to a gene: 7. Germline CDR1 MNHNS, CDR2 SASEGT. The CDR3 consists of 17 residues. The chain's CDR3 is CASSEANSGGWYNEQFF. CDR3 bases: TGTGCCAGCAGTGAAGCGAATAGCGGGGGTTGGTACAATGAGCAGTTCTTC.

The table lists this clonotype with many counts. The V call is TRBV18, the J call TRBJ1-1; tentative D call: TRBD1 (5 bases). Germline V gene sequence: CDR1 KGHSH, CDR2 LQKENI. The CDR3 has 14 residues. Trimming shortened V by 8 bases and J by 4 bases, and 17 bases separated the two germline ends. CDR3 region: CASSPGGAGTEAFF. The CDR3 DNA reads TGTGCCAGCAGCCCCGGGGGAGCAGGCACTGAAGCTTTCTTT.

Only a few counts were recorded for this clonotype. The chain carries TRBV19 and TRBJ1-2, with 11 nucleotides matching TRBD1. Germline V gene lookup returns CDR1 LNHDA and CDR2 SQIVND (reference sequence). Unmatched junction bases numbered 5, after V lost 8 bases and J lost 6 bases. This CDR3 is built from 13 residues. In nucleotides, the CDR3 is TGTGCCAGTTCGGACAGGGGGCACCATGGCTACACCTTC. Protein product: CASSDRGHHGYTF.

The gene calls are TRBV15 and TRBJ1-1; tentative D call: TRBD1 (5 bases). This CDR3 is 16 amino acids long. Germline CDR1 reads LNHNV; CDR2 reads YYDKDF (reference sequence). V lost 3 bases, J lost 1 base, and 15 bases lay in between. CDR3 DNA: TGTGCCACCAGCAGTCCCGGGACGGGGACGAACACTGAAGCTTTCTTT. This sequence encodes CATSSPGTGTNTEAFF.

The rearrangement links TRBV6-1 to TRBJ2-7; D gene uncertain. Looked up from germline, CDR1 is MNHNS and CDR2 is SASEGT. Trimming removed 2 bases at V and 4 bases at J, with 6 bases between. This CDR3 spans 12 amino acids. This CDR3 is CASSEQLYEQYF. The CDR3 coding sequence is TGTGCCAGCAGTGAACAACTATACGAGCAGTACTTC.

This clonotype has ten or more counts. The chain uses TRBV7-9 and TRBJ2-7; D remains ambiguous. This CDR3 is 13 amino acids long. The V gene's germline CDR1 is SEHNR and CDR2 FQNEAQ (reference sequence). Trimming pared 5 bases from V and 3 bases from J, leaving 11 bases between. DNA of the CDR3: TGTGCCAGCAGCATAGAAGTTGGCTACGAGCAGTACTTC. Protein: CASSIEVGYEQYF.

This clonotype showed up just a few times. The gene calls are TRBV20-1 and TRBJ1-5; possible D gene TRBD1, 5 bases. This CDR3 has 14 amino acids. The germline gives CDR1 DFQATT, CDR2 SNEGSKA (reference sequence). The V end was cut by 4 bases, the J end by 5 bases, with 15 bases between. The CDR3 DNA follows: TGCAGTGCTATACCCGAAGGGGAGGATCAGCCCCAGCATTTT. This sequence encodes CSAIPEGEDQPQHF.

The V gene is TRBV14, the J gene TRBJ2-7, with a weak D call TRBD2 (5 bases). Trimming left V 0 bases short and J 3 bases short, with 18 bases between. Germline CDR1 reads SGHDN; CDR2 reads FVKESK. The CDR3 is made up of 17 amino acids. CDR3 protein: CASSQDPRAGKSYEQYF. CDR3 nucleotides: TGTGCCAGCAGCCAAGATCCGCGGGCAGGCAAAAGCTACGAGCAGTACTTC.

The rearrangement joins TRBV29-1 to TRBJ2-1; possible D gene TRBD2, 7 bases. V lost 4 bases, J lost 6 bases, and 16 bases lay in between. Germline V lookup: CDR1 SQVTM, CDR2 ANQGSEA. The CDR3 is made up of 14 amino acids. The CDR3 nucleotides read TGCAGCGTTGTGGGGGGGGACACCCCCAATGAGCAGTTCTTC. Its translation: CSVVGGDTPNEQFF.

This clonotype was found a few times. The V call is TRBV7-8, the J call TRBJ2-1; the D gene is possibly TRBD1 (5 bases). This CDR3 is built from 12 residues. The V end was cut by 4 bases, the J end by 8 bases, with 9 bases between. CDR1 and CDR2 (germline): SGHVS, FQNEAQ. CDR3 bases: TGTGCCAGCAGCTCACAGGCTGATGAGCAGTTCTTC. This gives the protein CASSSQADEQFF.

The chain carries TRBV12-3 or TRBV12-4 and TRBJ1-2; maybe TRBD1 (6 bases). Trimming stripped 5 bases from V and 8 bases from J, with 18 bases between. The CDR3 runs 14 residues. In nucleotides, the CDR3 is TGTGCCAGCAGTCCATCCCCCCCCAGGGGCGGCTACACCTTC. It translates to CASSPSPPRGGYTF.